Sequencing of this T cell receptor beta chain was carried out in a study of CD8+CD57+ T cells in acquired aplastic anemia. Overall study context: DNA per sorted CD4+ or CD8+ sample ranged roughly 0.17 to 27.4 ug, averaging around 3.1 ug. Regarding the study as a whole: Roughly 28 was the count of CD8+ CDR3 sequences that patients shared with controls.

The study profiled TCR beta VDJ and CDR3 using genomic DNA as template. TCRdb redid the calling of the reads with MiXCR, one entry per CDR3 protein. Of roughly 170,000 distinct CDR3 sequences listed, about three fifths are singletons. The germline CDR1 and CDR2 sequences are SEHNR and FQNEAQ (reference sequence). The CDR3 is 16 amino acids. Notes on this clonotype: Antigen unknown. The junction does not match germline at one end; this may be a read error.

The receptor was isolated from a human donor in good health. The specimen sequenced was sorted CD4+, CD8+, or CD8+CD57+ T cells (not recorded which) from PBMCs. The chain has TRBV7-9 and TRBJ1-2; 11 positions match TRBD1. Written as DNA, the CDR3 is TGTGCCAGCAGCTTAGCAGGACAGGGGGCAAACTATGGCTACACTTTC. Residues: CASSLAGQGANYGYTF.